This TCR beta chain is drawn from a study of blood T cell repertoires in COVID-19. Overall study context: Some COVID-19 samples were acute and others convalescent; all came from the United States, Italy and Spain. Sample material is recorded as cDNA or gDNA derived from T cells, B-cell-depleted T cells, or PBMCs.

Produced via immunoSEQ multiplex PCR; TCRdb's table is partial and in-frame only. The sample records about 190,000 clones, 90% being singletons. V dropped 3 bases and J dropped 2 bases, with 12 bases sitting between them. The CDR3 sequence is 15 residues long. Germline lookup yields CDR1 SGHAT and CDR2 FQNNGV. The receptor comes from a man aged 45-65 years with acute or convalescent COVID-19. The J gene is TRBJ2-3, the V gene TRBV11-2, with D perhaps TRBD1 (6 bases). Sequenced input: peripheral blood. The CDR3 nucleotides read TGTGCCAGCAGCTTTTCACAGGGTGTCACAGATACGCAGTATTTT. This gives the protein CASSFSQGVTDTQYF.